The rows below give T cell receptor beta chains drawn from one sample of a study of T cell changes during pregnancy in multiple sclerosis. Clones were sequenced by immunoSEQ multiplex PCR, and TCRdb holds only the in-frame ones, with some missing. The sample shows around 69,000 clones, about 92% of them seen only once. The specimen comprised peripheral blood, sampled in the third trimester of pregnancy. Receptors originate from a female donor in good health, enrolled as a control in a pregnancy study. Both conserved end residues are part of each CDR3. Each record gives: J gene, V gene, D gene, clone size, CDR3 DNA, CDR3 protein. A D gene is named only where the DNA matches it firmly. Expanded clones get a size class; other rows say once, few or many, or leave the size out.

TRBJ2-5 TRBV5-1 TRBD2 - TGCGCCAGCAGCTTGGGGCCTAGCGGGGGAGGGATGCAAGAGACCCAGTACTTC CASSLGPSGGGMQETQYF
TRBJ2-7 TRBV28 - - TGTGCCAGCAGCCGGCGACTGCCCCCCTACGAGCAGTACTTC CASSRRLPPYEQYF
TRBJ2-5 TRBV29-1 TRBD2 - TGCAGCATATGGACTAGCGGGAGGAGGCAAGAGACCCAGTACTTC CSIWTSGRRQETQYF
TRBJ1-1 TRBV7-9 - - TGTGCCAGCAGTCGTACAGCGAACACTGAAGCTTTCTTT CASSRTANTEAFF
TRBJ2-1 TRBV5-1 TRBD1 - TGCGCCAGCAGCTTAGGACAGGTTAGTAGCTCCTACAATGAGCAGTTCTTC CASSLGQVSSSYNEQFF
TRBJ1-2 TRBV7-8 TRBD1 - TGTGCCAGCAGCTTAACCCTGACAGGGGCCAGAGGTGGCGGCTACACCTTC CASSLTLTGARGGGYTF
TRBJ2-1 TRBV28 - once TGTGCCAGCAGTTTGAGCGGGCGACACAATGAGCAGTTCTTC CASSLSGRHNEQFF
TRBJ1-1 TRBV27 - - TGTGCCAGCAGCTTCCCGGGGGCTGAAGCTTTCTTT CASSFPGAEAFF
TRBJ2-7 TRBV4-3 TRBD2 - TGCGCCAGCAGCCAGAGGGCCGGGACTAACACCTACGAGCAGTACTTC CASSQRAGTNTYEQYF
TRBJ2-7 TRBV28 - - TGTGCCAGCCTAAGCAGGGCTGAGTCCTACGAGCAGTACTTC CASLSRAESYEQYF
TRBJ2-5 TRBV19 - - TGTGCCAGTAGTCTCGGCTGGGGGCCGGGAGAGACCCAGTACTTC CASSLGWGPGETQYF
TRBJ2-7 TRBV7-2 - few TGTGCCAGCAGCTTAGTGGGCAGCTCCTACGAGCAGTACTTC CASSLVGSSYEQYF
TRBJ2-3 TRBV5-4 - - TGTGCCAGCAGCCTCTTGTCGGGAGTATTGTCAGATACGCAGTATTTT CASSLLSGVLSDTQYF
TRBJ2-7 TRBV10-3 TRBD2 - TGTGCCATCAGTGAGTACACTAGCGGGGGCTACGAGCAGTACTTC CAISEYTSGGYEQYF
TRBJ2-3 TRBV10-2 TRBD2 - TGCGCCACCCGGTTGGCGGGGGGGCCAGATACGCAGTATTTT CATRLAGGPDTQYF
TRBJ1-2 TRBV7-3 - - TGTGCCAGCAGCCGGGGTGGAGGCTGGGGCTACACCTTC CASSRGGGWGYTF
TRBJ1-5 TRBV15 - - TGTGCCACCAGCAGAGAGCCAGGGGCTAGTCAGCCCCAGCATTTT CATSREPGASQPQHF
TRBJ2-1 TRBV11-2 - - TGTGCCAGCAGCTCTCTCCGGAGCGGAAGATACAATGAGCAGTTCTTC CASSSLRSGRYNEQFF
TRBJ2-5 TRBV19 TRBD1 - TGTGCCAGTAGTATGAGACAGGGGAGTGGTTGGGAGACCCAGTACTTC CASSMRQGSGWETQYF
TRBJ2-3 TRBV18 - - TGTGCCAGCTCACGACCGGGCCTCAGCACAGATACGCAGTATTTT CASSRPGLSTDTQYF
TRBJ2-7 TRBV6-1 TRBD1 few TGTGCCAGCAGCCCGGACAGGAGGTCCTACGAGCAGTACTTC CASSPDRRSYEQYF
TRBJ2-3 TRBV19 - - TGTGCCAGTAGTATACGTCCCGAGGCTTATACGCAGTATTTT CASSIRPEAYTQYF
TRBJ2-7 TRBV18 - - TGTGCCAGCTCACTCCGCTTCGACAGGACTTACGAGCAGTACTTC CASSLRFDRTYEQYF
TRBJ2-7 TRBV6-6 - few TGTGCCAGCAGTTATGAGGTCTCAAACGAGCAGTACTTC CASSYEVSNEQYF
TRBJ1-1 TRBV5-1 TRBD1 - TGCGCCAGCAGCTCCGGACAGGGAGGCACTGAAGCTTTCTTT CASSSGQGGTEAFF
TRBJ2-3 TRBV28 TRBD1 - TGTGCCAGCAGTTTCCCCCCGGACAGGGGTACGCAGTATTTT CASSFPPDRGTQYF
TRBJ1-6 TRBV11-3 - - TGTGCCAGCAGCTTAGTCGGGGATTCACCCCTCCACTTT CASSLVGDSPLHF
TRBJ1-2 TRBV6-5 - - TGTGCCAGCAGTTACTCGCAGGCCAGTGGCTACACCTTC CASSYSQASGYTF
TRBJ2-5 TRBV29-1 - - TGCAGCGTCGCTCGGGGAGATGTGGAGACCCAGTACTTC CSVARGDVETQYF
TRBJ2-7 TRBV10-3 TRBD2 - TGTGCCATCTGTGGGGAACCAAGCGGGGGGGACTACGAGCAGTACTTC CAICGEPSGGDYEQYF
TRBJ2-1 TRBV7-9 TRBD2 - TGTGCCAGCAGCTCAGCGGGAGGCTCCTACAATGAGCAGTTCTTC CASSSAGGSYNEQFF
TRBJ2-1 TRBV29-1 TRBD2 - TGCAGCGTTGAAACCCCGGGACTAGCATTCGATGAGCAGTTCTTC CSVETPGLAFDEQFF
TRBJ2-7 TRBV4-3 - - TGCGCCAGCAGCCAAGTAGAGGGGCAGGGGTACGAGCAGTACTTC CASSQVEGQGYEQYF
TRBJ2-5 TRBV6-5 - - TGTGCCAGCAGTTACTCGGGTGGGGGCCGGGAGACCCAGTACTTC CASSYSGGGRETQYF
TRBJ2-1 TRBV30 TRBD2 - TGTGCCTGGAGGCCTGCCGGGCTAGCGGGTTCCGGGCAGTTCTTC CAWRPAGLAGSGQFF
TRBJ1-5 TRBV28 TRBD1 - TGTGCCAGCAGACCTACAGGGGGCCTATATAGCAATCAGCCCCAGCATTTT CASRPTGGLYSNQPQHF
TRBJ1-1 TRBV7-9 - - TGTGCCAGCAGCTTAGGGGGCACCGGGGGGGTGAACACTGAAGCTTTCTTT CASSLGGTGGVNTEAFF
TRBJ2-4 TRBV29-1 - once TGCAGCGTTGAAGATCCAGAAGTTTCCCAAAACATTCAGTACTTC CSVEDPEVSQNIQYF
TRBJ1-1 TRBV18 - - TGTGCCAGCTCACTCTCCAGGGGTGTCAACACTGAAGCTTTCTTT CASSLSRGVNTEAFF
TRBJ2-1 TRBV7-2 TRBD2 - TGTGCCAGCAGCTACCCGGGACTAGCGGGGTACAATGAGCAGTTCTTC CASSYPGLAGYNEQFF
TRBJ1-1 TRBV7-9 TRBD1 - TGTGCCAGCAGCCCCCGCGTGACAGGGGGCCGCACTGAAGCTTTCTTT CASSPRVTGGRTEAFF
TRBJ2-1 TRBV18 - - TGTGCCAGCTCACCACCTAGCGCCTACAATGAGCAGTTCTTC CASSPPSAYNEQFF
TRBJ2-7 TRBV11-2 - - TGTGCCAGCAGCTTAGATCTGAGTCTGCCTAGGTACTTC CASSLDLSLPRYF
TRBJ2-1 TRBV30 TRBD2 - TGTGCCTGGAGCACCGGGACTAGCGGGGGGGCCAATGAGCAGTTCTTC CAWSTGTSGGANEQFF
TRBJ1-4 TRBV7-8 - - TGTGCCAGCAGCGGCGCGGGGTACGAAAAACTGTTTTTT CASSGAGYEKLFF
TRBJ2-7 TRBV18 TRBD2 - TGTGCCAGCTCACCATCGATAATCAAGGGACTAGCGGGGGTAGGGGAGCAGTACTTC CASSPSIIKGLAGVGEQYF
TRBJ1-5 TRBV9 TRBD1 - TGTGCCAGCAGCGTCAGGGGGGCCCAGGGTCAGCCCCAGCATTTT CASSVRGAQGQPQHF
TRBJ2-1 TRBV4-2 TRBD2 - TGTGCCAGCAGCCAAGCACCCACCTGGACTAGCGGGACTTTCAATGAGCAGTTCTTC CASSQAPTWTSGTFNEQFF